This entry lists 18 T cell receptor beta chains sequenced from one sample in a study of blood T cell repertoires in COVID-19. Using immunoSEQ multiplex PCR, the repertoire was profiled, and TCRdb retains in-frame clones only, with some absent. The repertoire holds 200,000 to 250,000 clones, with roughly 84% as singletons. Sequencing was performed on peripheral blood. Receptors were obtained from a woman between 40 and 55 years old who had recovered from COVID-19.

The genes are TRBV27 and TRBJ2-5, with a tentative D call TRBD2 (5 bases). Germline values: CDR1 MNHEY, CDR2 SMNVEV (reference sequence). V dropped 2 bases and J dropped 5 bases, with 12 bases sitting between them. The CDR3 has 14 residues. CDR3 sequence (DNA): TGTGCCAGCAGTTTACGGGGAATTAGGGAGACCCAGTACTTC. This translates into CASSLRGIRETQYF.

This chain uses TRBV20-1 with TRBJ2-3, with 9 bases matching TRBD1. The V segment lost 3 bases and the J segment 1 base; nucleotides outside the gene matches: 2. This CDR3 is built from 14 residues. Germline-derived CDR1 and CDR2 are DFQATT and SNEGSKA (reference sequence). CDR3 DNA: TGCAGTGCTAGTTGGGACAGGGGCACAGATACGCAGTATTTT. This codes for CSASWDRGTDTQYF.

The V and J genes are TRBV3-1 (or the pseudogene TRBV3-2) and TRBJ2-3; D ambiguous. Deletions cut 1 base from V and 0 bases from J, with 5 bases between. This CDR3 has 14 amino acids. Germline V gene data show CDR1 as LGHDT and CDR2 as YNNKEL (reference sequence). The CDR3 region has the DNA TGTGCCAGCAGCCAAGGGCTTAGCACAGATACGCAGTATTTT. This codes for CASSQGLSTDTQYF.

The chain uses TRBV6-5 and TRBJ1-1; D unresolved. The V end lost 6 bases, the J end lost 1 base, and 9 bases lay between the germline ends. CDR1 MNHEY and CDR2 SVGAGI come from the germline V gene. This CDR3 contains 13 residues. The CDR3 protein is CASRSTANTEAFF. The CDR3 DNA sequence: TGTGCCAGCAGAAGCACAGCGAACACTGAAGCTTTCTTT.

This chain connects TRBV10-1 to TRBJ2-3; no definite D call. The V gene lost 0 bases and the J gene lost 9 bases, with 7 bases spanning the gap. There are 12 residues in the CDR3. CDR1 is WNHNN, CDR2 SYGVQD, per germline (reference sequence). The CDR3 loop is CASSESVGTQYF. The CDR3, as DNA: TGCGCCAGCAGTGAGTCCGTCGGGACGCAGTATTTT.

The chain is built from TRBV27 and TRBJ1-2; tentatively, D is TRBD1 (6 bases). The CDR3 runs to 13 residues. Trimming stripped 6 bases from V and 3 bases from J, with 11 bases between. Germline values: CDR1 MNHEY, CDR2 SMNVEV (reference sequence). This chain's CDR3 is CASRPGHYYGYTF. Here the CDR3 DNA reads TGTGCCAGCAGACCGGGACACTACTATGGCTACACCTTC.

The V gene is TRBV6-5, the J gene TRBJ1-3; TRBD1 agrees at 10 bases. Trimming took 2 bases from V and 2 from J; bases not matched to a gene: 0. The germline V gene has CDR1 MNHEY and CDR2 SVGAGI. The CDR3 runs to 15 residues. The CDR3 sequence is CASSYGTGAGNTIYF. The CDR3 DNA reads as TGTGCCAGCAGTTACGGGACAGGGGCTGGAAACACCATATATTTT.

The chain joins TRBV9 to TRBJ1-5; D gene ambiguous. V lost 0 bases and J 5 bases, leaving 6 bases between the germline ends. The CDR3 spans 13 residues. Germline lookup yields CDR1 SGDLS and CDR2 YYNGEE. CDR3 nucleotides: TGTGCCAGCAGCGTAGACAGTGATCAGCCCCAGCATTTT. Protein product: CASSVDSDQPQHF.

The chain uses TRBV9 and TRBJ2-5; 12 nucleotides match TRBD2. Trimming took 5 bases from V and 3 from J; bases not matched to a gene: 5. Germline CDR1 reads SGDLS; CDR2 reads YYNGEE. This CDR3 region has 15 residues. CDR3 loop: CASSPRLAGEETQYF. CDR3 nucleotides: TGTGCCAGCAGTCCAAGACTAGCGGGAGAAGAGACCCAGTACTTC.

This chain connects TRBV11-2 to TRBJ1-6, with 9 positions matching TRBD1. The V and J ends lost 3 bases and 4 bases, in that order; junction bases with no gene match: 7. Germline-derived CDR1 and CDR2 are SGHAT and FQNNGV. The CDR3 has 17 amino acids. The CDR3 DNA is TGTGCCAGCAGCTTGGATGGACAGGGGAGATATAATTCACCCCTCCACTTT. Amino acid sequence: CASSLDGQGRYNSPLHF. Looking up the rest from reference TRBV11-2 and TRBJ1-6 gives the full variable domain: EAGVAQSPRYKIIEKRQSVAFWCNPISGHATLYWYQQILGQGPKLLIQFQNNGVVDDSQLPKDRFSAERLKGVDSTLKIQPAKLEDSAVYLCASSLDGQGRYNSPLHFGNGTRLTVT.

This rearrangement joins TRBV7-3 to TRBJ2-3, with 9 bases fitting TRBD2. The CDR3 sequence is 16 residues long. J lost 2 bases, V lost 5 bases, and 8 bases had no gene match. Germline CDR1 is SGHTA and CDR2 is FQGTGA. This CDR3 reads CASSPSASGNTDTQYF. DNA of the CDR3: TGTGCCAGCAGCCCCTCGGCTAGCGGGAACACAGATACGCAGTATTTT.

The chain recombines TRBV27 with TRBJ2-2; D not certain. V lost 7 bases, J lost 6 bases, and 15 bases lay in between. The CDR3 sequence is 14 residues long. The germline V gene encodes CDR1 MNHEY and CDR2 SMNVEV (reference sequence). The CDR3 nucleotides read TGTGCCAGCACCCCGTCAGGTTTCGCCGGGGAGCTGTTTTTT. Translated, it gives CASTPSGFAGELFF.

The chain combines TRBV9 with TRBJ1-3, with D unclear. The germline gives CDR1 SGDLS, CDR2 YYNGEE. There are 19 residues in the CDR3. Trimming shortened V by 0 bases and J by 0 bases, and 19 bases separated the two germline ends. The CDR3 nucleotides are TGTGCCAGCAGCGTAGGTGAGGGAATGGCTGAAGACTCTGGAAACACCATATATTTT. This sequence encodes CASSVGEGMAEDSGNTIYF.

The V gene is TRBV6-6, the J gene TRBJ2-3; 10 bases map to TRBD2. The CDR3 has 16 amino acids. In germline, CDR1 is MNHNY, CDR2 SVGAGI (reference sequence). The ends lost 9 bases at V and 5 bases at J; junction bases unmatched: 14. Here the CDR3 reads CASSTTQAGGLDTQYF. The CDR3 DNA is TGTGCCAGTTCTACCACCCAAGCGGGGGGGTTAGATACGCAGTATTTT.

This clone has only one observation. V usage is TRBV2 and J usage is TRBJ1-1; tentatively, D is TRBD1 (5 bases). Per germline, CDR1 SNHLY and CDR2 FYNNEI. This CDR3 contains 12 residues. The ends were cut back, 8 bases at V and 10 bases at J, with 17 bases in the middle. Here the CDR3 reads CASRLGGLGAFF. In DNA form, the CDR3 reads TGTGCCAGCCGCCTCGGGGGATTGGGAGCTTTCTTT.

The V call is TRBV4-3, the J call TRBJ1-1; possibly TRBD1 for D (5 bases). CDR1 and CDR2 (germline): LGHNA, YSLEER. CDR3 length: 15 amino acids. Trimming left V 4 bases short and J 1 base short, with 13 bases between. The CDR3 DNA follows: TGCGCCAGCAGCCCATTGGACGGGGGGAACACTGAAGCTTTCTTT. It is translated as CASSPLDGGNTEAFF.

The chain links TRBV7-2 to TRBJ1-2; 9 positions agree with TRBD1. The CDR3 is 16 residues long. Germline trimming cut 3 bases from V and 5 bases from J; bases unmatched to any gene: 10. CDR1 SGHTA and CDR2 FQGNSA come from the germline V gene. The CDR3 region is CASSLQYRGQEYGYTF. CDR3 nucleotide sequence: TGTGCCAGCAGCTTGCAATACAGGGGGCAGGAATATGGCTACACCTTC.

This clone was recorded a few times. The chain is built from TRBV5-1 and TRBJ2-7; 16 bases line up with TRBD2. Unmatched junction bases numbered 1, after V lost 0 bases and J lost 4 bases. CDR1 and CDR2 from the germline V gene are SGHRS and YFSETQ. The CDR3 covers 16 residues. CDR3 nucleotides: TGCGCCAGCAGCTTGGAGGGACTAGCGGGGGGGTACGAGCAGTACTTC. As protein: CASSLEGLAGGYEQYF.